A selection of T cell receptor beta chains follows, all from one sample in a study of blood T cell repertoires in COVID-19. Libraries were prepared by immunoSEQ multiplex PCR; TCRdb keeps only in-frame clonotypes and omits some of them. This sample has more than 300,000 clones, with 85% to 90% found just once. Sequencing was performed on PBMCs or T cells enriched from blood (not recorded which). These receptors all stem from a woman aged 18-29 years who had recovered from COVID-19. Each CDR3 is given with its conserved first and last residue.

j_gene: TRBJ1-2
v_gene: TRBV15
CDR3aa: CATSRDFVVRVGYTF

j_gene: TRBJ2-2
v_gene: TRBV12-5
CDR3aa: CASGLASGSDWAGELFF

j_gene: TRBJ1-3
v_gene: TRBV2
CDR3aa: CASKGGSGNTIYF

j_gene: TRBJ2-1
v_gene: TRBV7-9
CDR3aa: CASSSSDRVYNEQFF

j_gene: TRBJ2-2
v_gene: TRBV9
CDR3aa: CASSVGLGGNTGELFF

j_gene: TRBJ1-1
v_gene: TRBV2
CDR3aa: CASSELAGAFF

j_gene: TRBJ2-7
v_gene: TRBV28
CDR3aa: CASTRRQPGSYEQYF

j_gene: TRBJ2-7
v_gene: TRBV9
CDR3aa: CASSVSSGAHEQYF

j_gene: TRBJ1-4
v_gene: TRBV5-1
CDR3aa: CASSLDFRGSATNEKLFF

j_gene: TRBJ2-1
v_gene: TRBV9
CDR3aa: CASSPLPGRGSYNEQFF

j_gene: TRBJ2-2
v_gene: TRBV6-4
CDR3aa: CASKPTSGGRNTGELFF

j_gene: TRBJ2-3
v_gene: TRBV9
CDR3aa: CASSPRSGRGTDTQYF

j_gene: TRBJ2-4
v_gene: TRBV2
CDR3aa: CASSSTSGGAGKNIQYF

j_gene: TRBJ1-1
v_gene: TRBV16
CDR3aa: CASSRVDRKNTEAFF

j_gene: TRBJ1-1
v_gene: TRBV6-1
CDR3aa: CASSEAVGGAEAFF

j_gene: TRBJ1-3
v_gene: TRBV19
CDR3aa: CASIPRGQGPGNTIYF

j_gene: TRBJ2-4
v_gene: TRBV3-1/TRBV3-2
CDR3aa: CASSQGGQGKNIQYF

j_gene: TRBJ2-7
v_gene: TRBV4-1
CDR3aa: CASSQGGTYEQYF

j_gene: TRBJ2-3
v_gene: TRBV7-9
CDR3aa: CASSSLAGTDTQYF

j_gene: TRBJ2-5
v_gene: TRBV10-2
CDR3aa: CASARPGEETQYF

j_gene: TRBJ2-1
v_gene: TRBV24-1
CDR3aa: CATSDHRGWGQFF

j_gene: TRBJ1-1
v_gene: TRBV4-2
CDR3aa: CASSQAAGQRFEAFF

j_gene: TRBJ2-1
v_gene: TRBV2
CDR3aa: CASSEAGLDYNEQFF

j_gene: TRBJ1-6
v_gene: TRBV19
CDR3aa: CASSTGGNSPLHF

j_gene: TRBJ1-1
v_gene: TRBV11-2
CDR3aa: CASRRTIQGASQAFF

j_gene: TRBJ2-5
v_gene: TRBV2
CDR3aa: CASTEVGSRLETQYF

j_gene: TRBJ2-3
v_gene: TRBV7-6
CDR3aa: CASSTQEGTQYF

j_gene: TRBJ2-1
v_gene: TRBV5-1
CDR3aa: CASSGPSGLSSYNEQFF

j_gene: TRBJ1-2
v_gene: TRBV20-1
CDR3aa: CSARDFGYTF

j_gene: TRBJ2-3
v_gene: TRBV11-2
CDR3aa: CASSPSRWDTQYF

j_gene: TRBJ2-3
v_gene: TRBV19
CDR3aa: CASSMRLTDTQYF

j_gene: TRBJ1-2
v_gene: TRBV3-1/TRBV3-2
CDR3aa: CASSQGGRYGYTF

j_gene: TRBJ2-7
v_gene: TRBV28
CDR3aa: CASSFGGQRDEQYF

j_gene: TRBJ2-2
v_gene: TRBV9
CDR3aa: CASSVDATGRELFF

j_gene: TRBJ1-6
v_gene: TRBV15
CDR3aa: CATSRSRGGSPLHF

j_gene: TRBJ1-2
v_gene: TRBV5-8
CDR3aa: CASSLLGTGRDGYTF

j_gene: TRBJ2-1
v_gene: TRBV19
CDR3aa: CASSRRLAGGPYNEQFF

j_gene: TRBJ2-7
v_gene: TRBV2
CDR3aa: CASSEQGGYYEQYF

j_gene: TRBJ2-5
v_gene: TRBV27
CDR3aa: CASSPGLAGLETQYF

j_gene: TRBJ2-7
v_gene: TRBV2
CDR3aa: CASSAPSGLRDYEQYF